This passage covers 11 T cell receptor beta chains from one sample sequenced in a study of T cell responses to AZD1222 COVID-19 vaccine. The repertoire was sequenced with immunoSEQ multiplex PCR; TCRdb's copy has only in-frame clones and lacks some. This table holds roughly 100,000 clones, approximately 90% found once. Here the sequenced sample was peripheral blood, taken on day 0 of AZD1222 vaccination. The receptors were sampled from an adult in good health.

CDR3 sequence: CASSHLQGKAFF. CDR3 in DNA: TGTGCCAGCAGTCACCTTCAGGGTAAAGCTTTCTTT. The gene calls are TRBV6-5 and TRBJ1-1; tentative D call: TRBD1 (5 bases). Germline CDR1 and CDR2: MNHEY and SVGAGI. Trimming removed 5 bases at V and 9 bases at J, with 13 bases between. The CDR3 runs to 12 residues.

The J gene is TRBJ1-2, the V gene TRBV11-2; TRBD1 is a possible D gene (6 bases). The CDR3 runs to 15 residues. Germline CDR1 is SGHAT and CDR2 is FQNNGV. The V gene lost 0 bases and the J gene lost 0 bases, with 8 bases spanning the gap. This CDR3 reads CASSLDWGPNYGYTF. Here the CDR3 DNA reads TGTGCCAGCAGCTTAGATTGGGGGCCTAACTATGGCTACACCTTC.

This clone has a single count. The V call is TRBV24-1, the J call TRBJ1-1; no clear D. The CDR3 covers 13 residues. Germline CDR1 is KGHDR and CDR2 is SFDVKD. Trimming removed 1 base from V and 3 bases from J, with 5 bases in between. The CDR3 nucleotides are TGTGCCACCAGTGATTTTCGGGACACTGAAGCTTTCTTT. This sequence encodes CATSDFRDTEAFF.

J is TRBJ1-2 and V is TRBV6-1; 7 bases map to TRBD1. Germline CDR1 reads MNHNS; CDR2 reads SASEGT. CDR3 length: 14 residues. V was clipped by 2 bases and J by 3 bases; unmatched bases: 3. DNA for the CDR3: TGTGCCAGCAGTGAACGACAGGGTTACTATGGCTACACCTTC. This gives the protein CASSERQGYYGYTF.

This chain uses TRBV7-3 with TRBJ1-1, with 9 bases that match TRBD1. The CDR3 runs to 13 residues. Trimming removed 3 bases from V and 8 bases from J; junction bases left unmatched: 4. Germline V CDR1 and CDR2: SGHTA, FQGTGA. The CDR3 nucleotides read TGTGCCAGCAGCTTTACAGGGGGCGCGGAAGCTTTCTTT. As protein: CASSFTGGAEAFF.

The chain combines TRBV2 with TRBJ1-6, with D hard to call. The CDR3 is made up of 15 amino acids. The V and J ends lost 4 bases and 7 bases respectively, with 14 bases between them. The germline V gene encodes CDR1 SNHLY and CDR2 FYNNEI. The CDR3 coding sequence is TGTGCCAGCAGTGCTGAACAGCCGAGGAATTCACCCCTCCACTTT. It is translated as CASSAEQPRNSPLHF.

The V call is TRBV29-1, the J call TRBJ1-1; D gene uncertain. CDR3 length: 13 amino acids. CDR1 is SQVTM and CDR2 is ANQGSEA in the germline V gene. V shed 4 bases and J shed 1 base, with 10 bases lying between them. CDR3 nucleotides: TGCAGCGTTGGATGGGCAGGGAACACTGAAGCTTTCTTT. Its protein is CSVGWAGNTEAFF. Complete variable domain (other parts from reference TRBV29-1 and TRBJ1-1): SAVISQKPSRDICQRGTSLTIQCQVDSQVTMMFWYRQQPGQSLTLIATANQGSEATYESGFVIDKFPISRPNLTFSTLTVSNMSPEDSSIYLCSVGWAGNTEAFFGQGTRLTVV.

CDR3 loop: CASSDWGQGAYEQYF. The CDR3 DNA follows: TGTGCCAGCAGTGATTGGGGGCAGGGGGCCTACGAGCAGTACTTC. The chain uses TRBV2 and TRBJ2-7, with 7 bases aligning to TRBD1. CDR3 length: 15 residues. Germline V gives CDR1 SNHLY, CDR2 FYNNEI. With 3 bases clipped from V and 2 bases from J, the junction kept 7 bases outside the gene matches.

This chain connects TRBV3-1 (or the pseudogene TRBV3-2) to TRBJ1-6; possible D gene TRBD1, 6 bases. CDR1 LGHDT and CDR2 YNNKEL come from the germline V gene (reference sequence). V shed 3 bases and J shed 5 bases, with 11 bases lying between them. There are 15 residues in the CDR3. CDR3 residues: CASSHHTGNNSPLHF. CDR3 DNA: TGTGCCAGCAGCCATCATACAGGGAATAATTCACCCCTCCACTTT.

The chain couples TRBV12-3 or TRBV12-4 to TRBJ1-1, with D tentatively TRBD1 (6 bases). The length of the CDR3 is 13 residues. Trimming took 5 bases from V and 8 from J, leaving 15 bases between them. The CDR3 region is CASSNQGQLEAFF. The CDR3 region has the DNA TGTGCCAGCAGTAACCAAGGACAGCTGGAAGCTTTCTTT.

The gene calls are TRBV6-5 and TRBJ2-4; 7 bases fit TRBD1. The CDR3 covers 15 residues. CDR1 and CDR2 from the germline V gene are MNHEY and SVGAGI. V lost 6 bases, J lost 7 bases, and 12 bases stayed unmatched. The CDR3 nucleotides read TGTGCCAGCAGCGATACAGGGGCGGGTGGTAACATTCAGTACTTC. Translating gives CASSDTGAGGNIQYF.